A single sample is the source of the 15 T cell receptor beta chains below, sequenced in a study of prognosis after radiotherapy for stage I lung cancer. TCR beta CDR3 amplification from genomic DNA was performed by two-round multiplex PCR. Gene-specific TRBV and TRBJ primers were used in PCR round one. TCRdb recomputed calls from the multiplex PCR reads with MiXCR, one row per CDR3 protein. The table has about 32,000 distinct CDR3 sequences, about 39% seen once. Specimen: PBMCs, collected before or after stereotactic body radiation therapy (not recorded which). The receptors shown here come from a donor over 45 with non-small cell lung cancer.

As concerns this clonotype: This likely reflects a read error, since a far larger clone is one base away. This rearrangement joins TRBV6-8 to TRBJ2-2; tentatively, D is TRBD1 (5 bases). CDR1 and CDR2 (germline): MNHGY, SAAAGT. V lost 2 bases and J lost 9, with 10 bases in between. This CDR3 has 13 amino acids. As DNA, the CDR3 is TGTGCCAGCAGTTACGTCAGGGCCTGGGAGCTGTTTTTT. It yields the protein CASSYVRAWELFF.

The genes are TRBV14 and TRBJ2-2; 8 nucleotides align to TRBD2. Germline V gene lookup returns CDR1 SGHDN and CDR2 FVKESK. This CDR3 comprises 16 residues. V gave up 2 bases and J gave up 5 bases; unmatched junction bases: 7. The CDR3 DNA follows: TGTGCCAGCAGCCAATATCCGGGACTAGGTACCGGGGAGCTGTTTTTT. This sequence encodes CASSQYPGLGTGELFF.

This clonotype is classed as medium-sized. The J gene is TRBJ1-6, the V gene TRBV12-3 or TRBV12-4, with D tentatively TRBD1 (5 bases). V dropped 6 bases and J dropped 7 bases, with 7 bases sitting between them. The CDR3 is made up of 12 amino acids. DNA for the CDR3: TGTGCCAGCAGCTACAGGAATTCACCCCTCCACTTT. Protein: CASSYRNSPLHF.

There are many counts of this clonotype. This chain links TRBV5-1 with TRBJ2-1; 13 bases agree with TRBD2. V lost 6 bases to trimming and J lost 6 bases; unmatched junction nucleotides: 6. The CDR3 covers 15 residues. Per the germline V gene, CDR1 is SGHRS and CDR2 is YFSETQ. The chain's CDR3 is CASMTGLAGSNEQFF. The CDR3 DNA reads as TGCGCCAGCATGACGGGACTAGCGGGGAGCAATGAGCAGTTCTTC.

CDR3 region: CASSHGQGSTGNTIYF. The CDR3 bases are TGTGCCAGCAGCCACGGACAGGGTAGCACTGGAAACACCATATATTTT. The rearrangement joins TRBV5-4 to TRBJ1-3, with 8 bases matching TRBD1. Germline V CDR1 and CDR2: SGHNT, YYREEE (reference sequence). The CDR3 spans 16 residues. The V gene end was trimmed by 4 bases and the J gene end by 2 bases; junction bases not matched to a gene: 8.

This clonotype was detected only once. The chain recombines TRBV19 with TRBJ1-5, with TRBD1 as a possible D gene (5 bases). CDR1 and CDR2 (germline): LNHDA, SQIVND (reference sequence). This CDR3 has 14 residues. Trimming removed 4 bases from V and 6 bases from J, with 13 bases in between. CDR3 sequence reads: CASSTQGSGQPQHF. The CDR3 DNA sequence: TGTGCCAGTAGTACTCAGGGTTCAGGTCAGCCCCAGCATTTT.

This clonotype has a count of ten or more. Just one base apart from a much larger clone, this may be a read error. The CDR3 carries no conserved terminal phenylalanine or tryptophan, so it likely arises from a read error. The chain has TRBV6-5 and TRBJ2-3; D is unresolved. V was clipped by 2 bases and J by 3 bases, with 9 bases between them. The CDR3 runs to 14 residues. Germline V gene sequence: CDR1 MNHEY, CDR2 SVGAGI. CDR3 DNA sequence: TGTGCCAGCAGTTACCCGGAGAGTACAGATACGCAGTATCTT. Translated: CASSYPESTDTQYL.

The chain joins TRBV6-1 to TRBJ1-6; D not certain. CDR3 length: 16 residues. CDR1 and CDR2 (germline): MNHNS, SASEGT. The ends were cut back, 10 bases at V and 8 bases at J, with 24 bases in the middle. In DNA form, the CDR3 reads TGTGCCAACAGACCGGACGTCGTAACGAGCTATTCACCCCTCCACTTT. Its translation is CANRPDVVTSYSPLHF.

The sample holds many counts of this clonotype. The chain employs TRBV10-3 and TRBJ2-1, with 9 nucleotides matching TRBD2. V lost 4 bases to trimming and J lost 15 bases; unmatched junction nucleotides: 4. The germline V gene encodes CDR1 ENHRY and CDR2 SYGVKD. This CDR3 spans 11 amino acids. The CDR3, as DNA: TGTGCCATCAGTGTCGGACTAGCGATGTTCTTC. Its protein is CAISVGLAMFF.

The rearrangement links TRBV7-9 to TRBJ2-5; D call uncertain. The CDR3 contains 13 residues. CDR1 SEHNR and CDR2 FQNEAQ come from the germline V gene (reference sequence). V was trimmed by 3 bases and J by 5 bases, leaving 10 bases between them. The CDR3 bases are TGTGCCAGCAGCTTCTCTTTCGGGGAGACCCAGTACTTC. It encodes CASSFSFGETQYF.

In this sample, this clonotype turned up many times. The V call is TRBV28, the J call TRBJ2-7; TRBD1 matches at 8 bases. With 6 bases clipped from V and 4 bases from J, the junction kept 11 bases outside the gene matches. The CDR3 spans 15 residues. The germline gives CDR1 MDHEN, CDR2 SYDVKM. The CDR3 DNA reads TGTGCCAGCAGGACCTATCAGGGGGCCCATTACGAGCAGTACTTC. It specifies CASRTYQGAHYEQYF.

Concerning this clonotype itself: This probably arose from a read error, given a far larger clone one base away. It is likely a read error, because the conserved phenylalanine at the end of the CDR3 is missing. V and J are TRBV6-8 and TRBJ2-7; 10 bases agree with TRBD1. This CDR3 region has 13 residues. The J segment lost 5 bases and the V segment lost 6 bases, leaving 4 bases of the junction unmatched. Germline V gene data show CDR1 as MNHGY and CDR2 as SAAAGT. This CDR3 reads CASRRTGGHEQYL. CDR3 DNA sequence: TGTGCCAGCAGACGGACAGGGGGGCACGAGCAGTACTTA.

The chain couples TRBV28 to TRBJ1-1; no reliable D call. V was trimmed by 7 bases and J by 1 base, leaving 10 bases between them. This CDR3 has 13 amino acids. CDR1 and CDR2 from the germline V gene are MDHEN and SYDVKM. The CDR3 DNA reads TGTGCCAGCACCTCCGTTGAGAACACTGAAGCTTTCTTT. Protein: CASTSVENTEAFF.

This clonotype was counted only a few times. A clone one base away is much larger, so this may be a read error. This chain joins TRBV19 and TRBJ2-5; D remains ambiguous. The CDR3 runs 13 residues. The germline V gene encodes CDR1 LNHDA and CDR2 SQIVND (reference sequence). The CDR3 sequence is CAGRIWNQETQYF. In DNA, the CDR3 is TGTGCCGGTAGGATCTGGAACCAAGAGACCCAGTACTTC.

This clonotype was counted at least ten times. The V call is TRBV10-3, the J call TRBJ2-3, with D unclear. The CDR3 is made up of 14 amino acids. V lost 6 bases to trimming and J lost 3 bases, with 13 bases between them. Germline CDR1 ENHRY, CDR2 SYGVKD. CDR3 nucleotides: TGTGCCATCAGGAACCCTCCCGGGACAGATACGCAGTATTTT. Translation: CAIRNPPGTDTQYF.